The next 15 T cell receptor beta chains were all read from a single sample in a study of T cells in women clearing cervical HPV infection. Sequencing was performed with immunoSEQ multiplex PCR; in TCRdb, only in-frame clones are kept and a portion is missing. Its table lists 25,000 to 35,000 clones. The sequencing input was blood buffy coat. Receptors originate from a woman between 18 and 75 years old with a cervical HPV16 infection that either progressed to CIN3+ or cleared (not recorded which).

To note about this clone: The read terminates 3 residues before the CDR3 end, so the remaining end is supplied by the germline J gene. The chain recombines TRBV7-2 with TRBJ2-6; the D gene is possibly TRBD2 (5 bases). Germline V gene data show CDR1 as SGHTA and CDR2 as FQGNSA. This CDR3 contains 14 residues. V lost 6 bases and J 2 bases, leaving 8 bases between the germline ends. The part of the CDR3 DNA that was read is TGTGCCAGCAGACTAGGCACTGGGGCCAACGTC. Translating it yields CASRLGTGANV. The whole CDR3 protein reads CASRLGTGANVLTF.

About this clone: The CDR3 extends 3 residues past the end of the read, so its final part is completed from the germline J gene. This chain joins TRBV19 and TRBJ1-1; no clear D gene. CDR1 and CDR2 (germline): LNHDA, SQIVND (reference sequence). The CDR3 has 15 residues. V was cut by 9 bases and J by 5 bases, with 22 bases left in between. The CDR3: CARRVPEGRPTEAFF. The CDR3 DNA, read in part, is TGTGCCAGGAGGGTTCCAGAGGGCAGGCCAACTGAA.

On this clone itself: The CDR3 goes on 3 residues after the read ends, and that part is filled in from the germline J gene. This chain links TRBV20-1 with TRBJ2-7, with 8 positions matching TRBD1. The germline V gene has CDR1 DFQATT and CDR2 SNEGSKA (reference sequence). V lost 2 bases, J lost 3 bases, and 3 bases stayed unmatched. CDR3 length: 13 amino acids. The CDR3 DNA, read in part, is TGCAGTGCTAGATCGGACAGGGACTACGAG. As protein: CSARSDRDYE. In full, the CDR3 is CSARSDRDYEQYF.

On this clone: The read is 3 residues too short to cover the CDR3 end, so that end is filled in from the germline J gene. The gene calls are TRBV20-1 and TRBJ1-1; 8 positions match TRBD1. The CDR3 contains 16 residues. The germline gives CDR1 DFQATT, CDR2 SNEGSKA (reference sequence). V lost 0 bases and J lost 1; bases outside the gene matches: 7. The sequenced part of the CDR3 DNA is TGCAGTGCTAGAGATCTGGCCAGGGGGCCGAACACTGAA. Translation: CSARDLARGPNTE. In full, the CDR3 is CSARDLARGPNTEAFF.

As to this clone: The read halts 3 residues ahead of the CDR3 end, with the missing end drawn from the germline J gene. The chain recombines TRBV28 with TRBJ2-7; D is possibly TRBD2 (6 bases). The V and J ends lost 3 bases and 4 bases respectively, with 16 bases between them. The V gene's germline CDR1 is MDHEN and CDR2 SYDVKM. This CDR3 is built from 15 residues. CDR3 protein: CASSFGAGGGYEQYF. CDR3 DNA (partial): TGTGCCAGCAGTTTTGGGGCCGGAGGAGGGTACGAG.

A remark on this clone: Coverage ceases 3 residues before the CDR3 finishes, and the germline J gene fills in the end. This chain links TRBV6-1 with TRBJ2-2; TRBD2 matches 10 bases. CDR1 is MNHNS and CDR2 is SASEGT in the germline V gene. V shed 2 bases, J shed 3 bases, and the junction held 0 bases outside the gene matches. CDR3 length: 15 residues. CDR3 DNA (partial): TGTGCCAGCAGTGAAAGCGGGGGGGACACCGGGGAG. The encoded protein is CASSESGGDTGE. The full CDR3 sequence reads CASSESGGDTGELFF.

This chain's CDR3 is CASSSGEGGQPQHF. The CDR3 DNA, read in part, is TGTGCCAGCAGCTCCGGAGAAGGGGGACAGCCC. The chain uses TRBV7-9 and TRBJ1-5; maybe TRBD1 (6 bases). The read terminates 3 residues ahead of where the CDR3 ends, so the germline J gene completes it. The V end was cut by 4 bases, the J end by 7 bases, with 14 bases between. From germline, CDR1 is SEHNR and CDR2 FQNEAQ (reference sequence). CDR3 length: 14 residues.

Comment on this clone: Read sequence stops 3 residues before the CDR3 end, and the germline J gene provides the missing end. The chain uses TRBV10-1 and TRBJ2-1; the match to TRBD1 covers 8 bases. This CDR3 is 15 amino acids long. The germline gives CDR1 WNHNN, CDR2 SYGVQD (reference sequence). J gave up 6 bases and V 4 bases, and 8 bases lay outside the gene matches. CDR3 amino acids: CASSADRENLNEQFF. The covered CDR3 bases are TGCGCCAGCAGTGCGGACAGGGAAAATCTCAATGAG.

A remark on this clone: The sequenced fragment ends 3 residues before the CDR3 boundary, so the rest is inferred from the germline J gene. The chain carries TRBV20-1 and TRBJ2-5; D may be TRBD1 (5 bases). CDR3 length equals 14 residues. V lost 3 bases and J lost 1, with 12 bases in between. CDR1 is DFQATT and CDR2 is SNEGSKA in the germline V gene (reference sequence). The CDR3 sequence is CSASRAQVQETQYF. The CDR3 DNA, read in part, is TGCAGTGCTAGTAGGGCACAGGTCCAAGAGACC.

With respect to this clone: The read stops 3 residues short of the end of the CDR3; the missing end is completed from the germline J gene. The V gene is TRBV14, the J gene TRBJ2-7; the D is unclear. CDR3 length equals 13 residues. The germline V gene encodes CDR1 SGHDN and CDR2 FVKESK. V was clipped by 0 bases and J by 1 base, with 4 bases between them. Partial CDR3 DNA: TGTGCCAGCAGCCAAGATGTATCCTACGAG. This encodes CASSQDVSYE. The whole CDR3 reads CASSQDVSYEQYF.

Regarding this clone: The CDR3 is cut off 3 residues early in the read; its end comes from the germline J gene. This sequence joins TRBV20-1 and TRBJ2-3; 7 bases line up with TRBD2. The CDR3 length is 13 residues. The germline V gene has CDR1 DFQATT and CDR2 SNEGSKA (reference sequence). V was clipped by 2 bases and J by 4 bases; unmatched bases: 3. CDR3 in amino acids: CSARNGLADTQYF. The covered CDR3 bases are TGCAGTGCTAGAAATGGACTAGCAGATACG.

Worth noting for this clone: With the read ending 3 residues before the CDR3 end, the germline J gene is used to fill in that end. The V and J genes are TRBV20-1 and TRBJ1-6; unclear D gene. CDR1 is DFQATT and CDR2 is SNEGSKA in the germline V gene (reference sequence). V was shortened by 3 bases and J by 6 bases, with 6 bases between the two germline ends. The CDR3 has 12 residues. CDR3 DNA, as far as it was read: TGCAGTGCTAGCGCGGTTAATTCACCC. It yields the protein CSASAVNSP. The complete CDR3 sequence is CSASAVNSPLHF.

A word on this clone: The read gets to within 3 residues of the CDR3 end, and the germline J gene fills in the rest. J is TRBJ1-1 and V is TRBV30; 7 positions agree with TRBD1. CDR1 is GTSNPN, CDR2 SVGIG, per germline (reference sequence). After removal of 2 bases from V and 1 base from J, the junction contained 7 bases not matched to a gene. This CDR3 has 15 amino acids. CDR3 sequence reads: CAWSMTGSANTEAFF. The sequenced CDR3 bases are TGTGCCTGGAGTATGACAGGGTCGGCGAACACTGAA.

This clone is called medium-sized based on its frequency. With the read ending 3 residues before the CDR3 end, the germline J gene is used to fill in that end. V usage is TRBV19 and J usage is TRBJ1-1; D is undetermined. This CDR3 has 15 amino acids. The germline V gene encodes CDR1 LNHDA and CDR2 SQIVND (reference sequence). Trimming left V 1 base short and J 2 bases short, with 11 bases between. The CDR3 here is CASSIAHRGNTEAFF. The covered CDR3 bases are TGTGCCAGTAGTATAGCCCACCGGGGAAACACTGAA.

Turning to this clone: The read is 3 residues too short to cover the CDR3 end, so that end is filled in from the germline J gene. The chain links TRBV7-8 to TRBJ2-7, with 10 nucleotides matching TRBD2. Trimming took 3 bases from V and 2 from J; bases not matched to a gene: 4. CDR1 and CDR2 from the germline V gene are SGHVS and FQNEAQ. The CDR3 contains 15 residues. The part of the CDR3 DNA that was read is TGTGCCAGCAGCTTGGATAGCGGGGGGACCTACGAG. This encodes CASSLDSGGTYE. The whole CDR3 sequence reads CASSLDSGGTYEQYF.